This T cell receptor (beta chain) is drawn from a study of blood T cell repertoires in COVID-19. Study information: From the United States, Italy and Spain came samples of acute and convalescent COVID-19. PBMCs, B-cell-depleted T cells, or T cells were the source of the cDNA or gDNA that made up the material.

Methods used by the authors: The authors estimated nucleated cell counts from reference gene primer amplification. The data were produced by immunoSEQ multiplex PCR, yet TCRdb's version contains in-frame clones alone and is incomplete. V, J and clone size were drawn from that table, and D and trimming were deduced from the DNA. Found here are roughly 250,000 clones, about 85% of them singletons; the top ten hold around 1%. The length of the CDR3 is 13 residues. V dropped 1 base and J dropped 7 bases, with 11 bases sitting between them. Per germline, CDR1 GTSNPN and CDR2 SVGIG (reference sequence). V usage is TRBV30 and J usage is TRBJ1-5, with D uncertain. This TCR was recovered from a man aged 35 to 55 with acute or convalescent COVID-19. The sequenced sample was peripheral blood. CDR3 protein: CAWSEGLEQPQHF. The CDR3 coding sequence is TGTGCCTGGAGTGAAGGCTTGGAGCAGCCCCAGCATTTT.